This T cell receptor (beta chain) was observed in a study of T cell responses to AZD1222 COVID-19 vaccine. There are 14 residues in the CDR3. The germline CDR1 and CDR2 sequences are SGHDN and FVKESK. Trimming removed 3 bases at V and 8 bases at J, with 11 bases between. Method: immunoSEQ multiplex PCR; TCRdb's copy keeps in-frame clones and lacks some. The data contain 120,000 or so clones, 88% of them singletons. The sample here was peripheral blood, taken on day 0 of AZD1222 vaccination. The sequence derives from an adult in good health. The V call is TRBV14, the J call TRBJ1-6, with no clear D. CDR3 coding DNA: TGTGCCAGCAGCCAGGGAGGTTGGGATTCACCCCTCCACTTT. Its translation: CASSQGGWDSPLHF.